This TCR beta chain appears in the sequencing data of a study of blood T cell repertoires in COVID-19. Study-wide background: Acute and convalescent COVID-19 samples came from the United States, Italy and Spain. The cDNA or gDNA used as material had been derived from T cells, B-cell-depleted T cells, or PBMCs.

In the original processing: The assay estimated nucleated cells by amplifying reference gene primers. This table comes from immunoSEQ multiplex PCR, and its TCRdb copy is limited to in-frame clones, with some not included. Clonal size and the V and J genes are those of that table, whereas D and trimming came from the DNA. Of about 90,000 clones listed, more than 65% are singletons. This clone has a handful of counts. Trimming cost V 1 base and J 6 bases; bases outside gene matches: 5. Germline V gene lookup returns CDR1 SGHTA and CDR2 FQGNSA. The length of the CDR3 is 14 residues. The receptor was isolated from an elderly man with active or convalescent COVID-19. The sample comprised peripheral blood. This chain uses TRBV7-2 with TRBJ1-2, with 7 bases matching TRBD1. The CDR3, as DNA: TGTGCCAGCAGCTTAGAGACAGGGATGAATGGCTACACCTTC. Encoded protein: CASSLETGMNGYTF.